The T cell receptor (beta chain) under discussion was sequenced for a study of cytomegalovirus exposure and HLA in healthy donors. With 60 Vbeta and 13 Jbeta primers, the PCR was carried out. The assay was immunoSEQ multiplex PCR, and TCRdb's table has in-frame clones only and misses some. The table includes some 94,000 clones, over 75% detected once. As to this clone: Antigen: not known.

Study outcomes and limitations: Overall, approximately 150 TCR beta chains were annotated as cytomegalovirus-associated. For most TCR beta V segments, an earlier analysis put the productive rate at about 87% or about 30% of the time.

This TCR was sampled from a man aged 35-49 years in good health and CMV-seronegative. What was sequenced was PBMCs.

CDR3 residues: CASSGQFTGELFF. Written as DNA, the CDR3 is TGTGCCAGCAGTGGACAGTTCACCGGGGAGCTGTTTTTT. V is TRBV6-1 and J is TRBJ2-2, with a weak D call TRBD1 (5 bases). The CDR3 totals 13 residues. CDR1 MNHNS and CDR2 SASEGT come from the germline V gene. Trimming left V 4 bases short and J 4 bases short, with 7 bases between.